The T cell receptor (beta chain) under discussion was sequenced for a study of response to subunit inactivated influenza vaccine. TCRdb called the RT-PCR reads again in MiXCR, with one record for every CDR3 protein. In the table there are around 520,000 distinct CDR3 sequences, about 10% of which are singletons. Broader study findings: It was suggested by the authors that few new T cells are recruited by each seasonal influenza vaccination.

This clonotype came up a few times. The antigen is undetermined. The germline V and J ends were trimmed by 7 bases and 2 bases, with 8 bases remaining between them. Germline loops: CDR1 MDHEN, CDR2 SYDVKM. The CDR3 sequence is 13 residues long. The chain uses TRBV28 and TRBJ2-2; D gene uncertain. The sequences come from PBMCs from blood, collected on the day of vaccination. The TCR originated in a man aged 50 to 60 who received an inactivated influenza vaccine. The CDR3 DNA follows: TGTGCCAGCAACCCCTCAAACACCGGGGAGCTGTTTTTT. Translation: CASNPSNTGELFF.